The next 8 T cell receptor beta chains were all read from a single sample in a study of OX40 agonist ivuxolimab in advanced cancers. Sequenced by immunoSEQ multiplex PCR; TCRdb stores in-frame clones only, minus some. Of 40,000 or so clones in the sample, 92% were seen once. The sample here was CD4+ or CD8+ T cells sorted from blood, taken in a trial of the OX40 agonist ivuxolimab. The receptor set was obtained from an adult with an advanced solid tumor such as melanoma, head and neck, liver or kidney cancer.

The V gene is TRBV25-1, the J gene TRBJ2-1, with 9 bases that match TRBD2. With 2 bases clipped from V and 8 bases from J, the junction kept 7 bases outside the gene matches. This CDR3 has 15 residues. Per the germline V gene, CDR1 is MGHDK and CDR2 is SYGVNS. The chain's CDR3 is CASSEVSSGIDEQFF. In DNA form, the CDR3 reads TGTGCCAGCAGTGAAGTGTCTAGCGGGATAGATGAGCAGTTCTTC.

The rearrangement joins TRBV4-3 to TRBJ1-5; D unclear. This CDR3 is 14 amino acids long. Trimming stripped 0 bases from V and 0 bases from J, with 3 bases between. The germline gives CDR1 LGHNA, CDR2 YSLEER. The CDR3 sequence is CASSQDSSNQPQHF. The CDR3 nucleotides are TGCGCCAGCAGCCAAGACAGTAGCAATCAGCCCCAGCATTTT.

This chain uses TRBV27 with TRBJ2-1; 8 bases map to TRBD2. With 7 bases clipped from V and 4 bases from J, the junction kept 9 bases outside the gene matches. This CDR3 is built from 15 residues. CDR1 and CDR2 from the germline V gene are MNHEY and SMNVEV (reference sequence). The CDR3 sequence: CASNLGTSGYNEQFF. As DNA, the CDR3 is TGTGCCAGCAACCTTGGGACTAGTGGGTACAATGAGCAGTTCTTC.

V usage is TRBV30 and J usage is TRBJ1-2; D is undetermined. V gave up 4 bases and J gave up 0 bases, with 12 bases separating them. CDR1 and CDR2 (germline): GTSNPN, SVGIG (reference sequence). This CDR3 has 14 amino acids. The CDR3 DNA sequence: TGTGCCTGGAACTGGCTTGGGGCTAACTATGGCTACACCTTC. Its protein product is CAWNWLGANYGYTF.

The V and J genes are TRBV27 and TRBJ2-1; D ambiguous. CDR1 MNHEY and CDR2 SMNVEV come from the germline V gene (reference sequence). Trimming pared 7 bases from V and 3 bases from J, leaving 10 bases between. The CDR3 runs 13 residues. In DNA, the CDR3 is TGTGCCAGCACACCGTCGGGCTACAATGAGCAGTTCTTC. Translation gives CASTPSGYNEQFF.

In this sample, this clone turned up once. V usage is TRBV10-2 and J usage is TRBJ2-3; D is possibly TRBD2 (6 bases). Germline lookup yields CDR1 WSHSY and CDR2 SAAADI. The V and J ends lost 6 bases and 2 bases respectively, with 12 bases between them. The CDR3 runs to 14 residues. The DNA of the CDR3 is TGCGCCAGCAGGGAGGGTCTTCTCACAGATACGCAGTATTTT. As protein: CASREGLLTDTQYF.

This chain connects TRBV4-1 to TRBJ1-1; maybe TRBD1 (6 bases). V was pared by 4 bases and J by 2 bases, with 14 bases between. CDR3 length: 15 residues. Germline CDR1 MGHRA, CDR2 YSYEKL. The CDR3 is CASSRHPGQNTEAFF. CDR3 nucleotide sequence: TGCGCCAGCAGCCGACATCCGGGACAAAACACTGAAGCTTTCTTT.

CDR3 sequence (DNA): TGTGCCAGCAGCTTGGACAGTACTAACTATGGCTACACCTTC. As protein: CASSLDSTNYGYTF. The chain employs TRBV5-6 and TRBJ1-2; unclear D gene. Germline values: CDR1 SGHDT, CDR2 YYEEEE. With 0 bases removed from V and 0 bases from J, the gap between germline ends came to 6 bases. The CDR3 spans 14 residues.